This T cell receptor beta chain appears in the sequencing data of a study of CD8 T cells in Susac syndrome (dated by TCRdb to the late 2010s). The study in broad terms: Repertoire sequencing was used to test whether CD8+ T cell activation and differentiation in Susac syndrome was antigen driven. CD8+ T cell repertoire clonality was compared between about a dozen healthy donors, approximately 14 Susac syndrome patients and 15 multiple sclerosis patients.

RNA was extracted using the RNeasy kit, and roughly 0.5 to 1 microgram was reverse transcribed with random hexamers. The immunoSEQ multiplex PCR assay, covering 54 Vbeta and 13 Jbeta segments, was used to amplify TCR beta CDR3 regions. To correct PCR amplification bias, a synthetic template baseline was used for both primer optimization and computational correction. As for the original processing: Only productive sequences were kept, with reads annotated to V, D and J genes according to IMGT and analyzed in immunoSEQ Analyzer. To calculate clonality, Shannon entropy was normalized by log2 of the number of productive unique sequences and then subtracted from one. Public and private clones were assessed among the 100 most prevalent clones of each patient and control. Clones were defined as Susac-specific if absent from the healthy and MS cohorts, from 900 to 1,200 published viral clones and from other ImmuneACCESS disease sequences. The raw public data were reprocessed by TCRdb itself: fastp quality trimming at Q25, MiXCR clonotype calling, in-frame beta chains only. Rows with one shared CDR3 protein collapse into an entry with the most common genes and DNA. These V and J calls are TCRdb output, not the study's own analysis. Across this sample there are fewer than 350,000 distinct CDR3 sequences, with 89% seen only once. The ten largest make up under 0.2% of the sample.

Peripheral blood CD8+ and CD4+ T cells from healthy donors, Susac syndrome patients and multiple sclerosis patients were profiled by high-throughput TCR beta sequencing. Treatment-naive patients with stable or active relapsing-remitting disease fulfilling revised McDonald criteria were used as multiple sclerosis controls. Bulk CD8+ and CD4+ T cells were purified magnetically by negative isolation, whereas CD8+ TEMRA cells were enriched by FACS. Blood was collected in EDTA tubes and processed within 24 hours, with PBMCs isolated through density gradient centrifugation. PBMCs intended for TCR sequencing were cryopreserved in liquid nitrogen and thawed later in a water bath at 37 degrees C. A purity of at least 90% was achieved for sorted or isolated CD4+, CD8+ and CD8+ TEMRA cells. What the authors observed across the whole study: The number of individuals in the TCR sequencing and HLA analysis was acknowledged as relatively small.

Counted from cysteine to phenylalanine, this CDR3 has 11 amino acids. Only the CDR3 region is kept as DNA, spanning 33 bases read in frame from base 1. The germline V gene encodes CDR1 SGHAT and CDR2 FQNNGV. At the junction V is shortened by 5 bases and J by 6 bases, with 6 bases in between. Worth noting for this clonotype: What this receptor recognizes is not known. Per-nucleotide qualities are absent, and no much larger clonotype sits a single base away.

This clonotype was obtained from a human donor with multiple sclerosis. Sequencing was carried out using CD8+ T cells from PBMCs. In this chain, TRBV11-2 is recombined with TRBJ2-3, with no confident D gene call. The CDR3 here reads CASSGMDTQYF. DNA sequence: TGTGCCAGCAGCGGCATGGATACGCAGTATTTT.